A single sample gave rise to the 21 T cell receptor beta chains below, sequenced in a study of T-cell memory formation after mild COVID-19. TCRdb re-called the 5' RACE reads with MiXCR, one entry per CDR3 protein. The table lists 49,000 or so distinct CDR3 sequences, over 6.5% of them singletons, with approximately 1.4% in the top ten. The source material was PBMCs or a T cell subset sorted from them (not recorded which). The receptor source for this set is a man between 18 and 35 years old who had mild COVID-19 (a few samples of this study predate the infection). Cell type and time point are not known.

This clonotype was observed a few times. The chain has TRBV4-2 and TRBJ1-5; no definite D call. CDR3 length equals 14 residues. The germline V gene has CDR1 LGHNA and CDR2 YNFKEQ. Trimming stripped 4 bases from V and 0 bases from J, with 7 bases between. The CDR3 sequence: CASSREYSNQPQHF. CDR3 bases: TGTGCCAGCAGCCGAGAGTATAGCAATCAGCCCCAGCATTTT.

CDR3 DNA: TGCGCCAGCAGCTTGGTTCCGAGCTCCTACGAGCAGTACTTC. Encoded protein: CASSLVPSSYEQYF. V usage is TRBV5-1 and J usage is TRBJ2-7; D gene ambiguous. This CDR3 has 14 residues. The V gene's germline CDR1 is SGHRS and CDR2 YFSETQ. V lost 0 bases, J lost 0 bases, and 7 bases lay in between.

Only a few counts were recorded for this clonotype. CDR3 sequence reads: CASSLGRQGEETQYF. The DNA for the CDR3 is TGCGCCAGCAGCTTGGGGAGACAGGGGGAAGAGACCCAGTACTTC. The genes are TRBV5-1 and TRBJ2-5; TRBD1 matches at 9 bases. From germline, CDR1 is SGHRS and CDR2 YFSETQ. The CDR3 has 15 residues. Trimming at V came to 0 bases and at J to 3 bases, leaving 3 bases not matched to a gene.

This clonotype was seen many times. The rearrangement links TRBV11-3 to TRBJ2-3; no reliable D call. Per germline, CDR1 SGHNT and CDR2 YENEEA. V lost 5 bases and J lost 2, with 11 bases in between. The CDR3 has 14 residues. CDR3 sequence: CASSRTAYTDTQYF. DNA for the CDR3: TGTGCCAGCAGCCGGACGGCTTACACAGATACGCAGTATTTT. Combining the CDR3 with reference TRBV11-3 and TRBJ2-3 gives the whole variable domain EAGVVQSPRYKIIEKKQPVAFWCNPISGHNTLYWYLQNLGQGPELLIRYENEEAVDDSQLPKDRFSAERLKGVDSTLKIQPAELGDSAVYLCASSRTAYTDTQYFGPGTRLTVL.

This clonotype was detected many times. CDR3 in DNA: TGTGCCAGCAGCTTGGTCGGGGGCCGGGGGTACGAGCAGTACGTC. It translates to CASSLVGGRGYEQYV. The rearrangement links TRBV5-5 to TRBJ2-7, with D perhaps assigned TRBD1 or TRBD2 (6 bases each). CDR3 length: 15 residues. Per the germline V gene, CDR1 is SGHKS and CDR2 is YYEKEE (reference sequence). Trimming removed 0 bases from V and 4 bases from J, with 14 bases in between.

The CDR3 loop reads CASSLGGGGNQPQHF. As DNA, the CDR3 is TGTGCCAGCAGCTTAGGGGGAGGGGGGAATCAGCCCCAGCATTTT. The chain uses TRBV7-9 and TRBJ1-5; tentatively, D is TRBD1 (6 bases). Germline-derived CDR1 and CDR2 are SEHNR and FQNEAQ (reference sequence). The CDR3 length is 15 residues. Trimming took off 1 base at V and 4 bases at J, with 11 bases between the two ends.

The CDR3 DNA sequence: TGTGCCAGCACTTTGCAAAGTCGACAGGGCTATGGCTACACCTTC. Translated: CASTLQSRQGYGYTF. This chain uses TRBV12-3 or TRBV12-4 with TRBJ1-2; 7 bases agree with TRBD1. After removal of 7 bases from V and 4 bases from J, the junction contained 12 bases not matched to a gene. This CDR3 region has 15 residues.

This clonotype occurred a few times. The CDR3 sequence: CASSPRQADTEAFF. The DNA for the CDR3 is TGTGCCAGCAGCCCTAGACAGGCAGACACTGAAGCTTTCTTT. This rearrangement joins TRBV7-2 to TRBJ1-1; weak D call: TRBD1 (6 bases). V was cut by 5 bases and J by 3 bases, with 13 bases left in between. CDR1 is SGHTA and CDR2 is FQGNSA in the germline V gene. There are 14 residues in the CDR3.

Only a few counts were recorded for this clonotype. The chain combines TRBV6-5 with TRBJ1-2; D is perhaps TRBD1 (6 bases). CDR1 and CDR2 (germline): MNHEY, SVGAGI. The CDR3 sequence is 11 residues long. The V end was cut by 8 bases, the J end by 5 bases, with 9 bases between. Written as DNA, the CDR3 is TGTGCCAGCCGGGACACTTATGGCTACACCTTC. It specifies CASRDTYGYTF.

At least ten counts were recorded for this clonotype. The J gene is TRBJ2-5, the V gene TRBV7-2; D is unresolved. This CDR3 is 14 amino acids long. Trimming removed 5 bases from V and 4 bases from J, with 14 bases in between. The V gene's germline CDR1 is SGHTA and CDR2 FQGNSA. CDR3 sequence reads: CASSLTRWGETQYF. The CDR3 bases are TGTGCCAGCAGCCTTACACGGTGGGGAGAGACCCAGTACTTC.

This sequence joins TRBV5-1 and TRBJ1-4, with a possible D match to TRBD1 (5 bases). This CDR3 is built from 15 residues. Per germline, CDR1 SGHRS and CDR2 YFSETQ. Trimming left V 4 bases short and J 0 bases short, with 10 bases between. The CDR3 here is CASSVQGTTNEKLFF. CDR3 bases: TGCGCCAGCAGCGTGCAGGGAACAACTAATGAAAAACTGTTTTTT.

The chain recombines TRBV5-1 with TRBJ1-1, with D perhaps matching TRBD1 (5 bases). CDR3 size: 15 residues. V gave up 0 bases and J gave up 1 base, with 10 bases separating them. Germline V lookup: CDR1 SGHRS, CDR2 YFSETQ. CDR3 bases: TGCGCCAGCAGCTTGGAGCCGGGGGGGAACACTGAAGCTTTCTTT. Encoded protein: CASSLEPGGNTEAFF.

V usage is TRBV5-1 and J usage is TRBJ2-2; D is possibly TRBD2 (6 bases). V lost 0 bases and J 2 bases, leaving 11 bases between the germline ends. CDR1 SGHRS and CDR2 YFSETQ come from the germline V gene. The length of the CDR3 is 16 residues. In DNA, the CDR3 is TGCGCCAGCAGCTTGGTAGGGACTCCAAACACCGGGGAGCTGTTTTTT. Protein product: CASSLVGTPNTGELFF.

This clonotype showed up just a few times. V usage is TRBV7-9 and J usage is TRBJ2-3; 15 bases fit TRBD2. The germline gives CDR1 SEHNR, CDR2 FQNEAQ (reference sequence). The CDR3 loop spans 17 amino acids. J gave up 1 base and V 5 bases, and 4 bases lay outside the gene matches. CDR3 in DNA: TGTGCCAGCAGCCGGACTAGCGGGGGGGACGGCACAGATACGCAGTATTTT. Its translation is CASSRTSGGDGTDTQYF.

This sequence joins TRBV12-3 or TRBV12-4 and TRBJ2-3, with 7 bases fitting TRBD2. This CDR3 is built from 12 residues. J gave up 8 bases and V 2 bases, and 1 base lay outside the gene matches. CDR3 sequence (DNA): TGTGCCAGCAGTTTACGGGGGGTTACGCAGTATTTT. Translating it yields CASSLRGVTQYF.

Many counts were recorded for this clonotype. The chain has TRBV28 and TRBJ2-1; 7 nucleotides match TRBD2. Losses at the gene ends were 4 bases for V and 2 bases for J; bases not matched to a gene: 14. The germline V gene encodes CDR1 MDHEN and CDR2 SYDVKM. CDR3 length equals 18 residues. The DNA of the CDR3 is TGTGCCAGCAGTTCCCCTCGCGGTGGGGGGGAAACCTACAATGAGCAGTTCTTC. Encoded protein: CASSSPRGGGETYNEQFF. Filled out from reference TRBV28 and TRBJ2-1, the complete variable domain reads DVKVTQSSRYLVKRTGEKVFLECVQDMDHENMFWYRQDPGLGLRLIYFSYDVKMKEKGDIPEGYSVSREKKERFSLILESASTNQTSMYLCASSSPRGGGETYNEQFFGPGTRLTVL.

The chain is built from TRBV20-1 and TRBJ1-1, with D perhaps TRBD1 (6 bases). CDR1 is DFQATT and CDR2 is SNEGSKA in the germline V gene (reference sequence). Trimming took off 6 bases at V and 5 bases at J, with 16 bases between the two ends. The CDR3 is made up of 13 amino acids. The CDR3 sequence is CSAPTGSSTEAFF. For the CDR3, the DNA is TGCAGTGCCCCAACAGGGTCATCTACTGAAGCTTTCTTT.

The gene calls are TRBV2 and TRBJ2-5, with a possible D match to TRBD2 (6 bases). The CDR3 loop spans 15 amino acids. V lost 6 bases, J lost 2 bases, and 16 bases lay in between. Germline V lookup: CDR1 SNHLY, CDR2 FYNNEI. The CDR3 DNA is TGTGCCAGCAGAGCATCTACGAGCGGGCAAGAGACCCAGTACTTC. Its protein is CASRASTSGQETQYF.

CDR3 amino acids: CASSSSGLAYGELFF. The CDR3 bases are TGTGCCAGCAGCTCCTCGGGACTAGCCTATGGGGAGCTGTTTTTT. The rearrangement links TRBV7-2 to TRBJ2-2; the match to TRBD2 covers 9 bases. J was trimmed by 8 bases and V by 4 bases; bases with no gene match: 8. The CDR3 totals 15 residues. Germline V lookup: CDR1 SGHTA, CDR2 FQGNSA.

This clonotype was observed a few times. The chain couples TRBV9 to TRBJ2-1; D is uncertain. Trimming cost V 4 bases and J 8 bases, with 10 bases left between them. This CDR3 is built from 12 residues. Germline-derived CDR1 and CDR2 are SGDLS and YYNGEE. The CDR3 protein is CASSTRVDEQFF. CDR3 DNA sequence: TGTGCCAGCAGCACCCGAGTGGATGAGCAGTTCTTC.

This clonotype was recorded a few times. The chain employs TRBV7-2 and TRBJ1-4; D perhaps matches TRBD1 (6 bases). Germline CDR1 reads SGHTA; CDR2 reads FQGNSA. The ends were cut back, 2 bases at V and 5 bases at J, with 9 bases in the middle. This CDR3 contains 14 residues. The CDR3 DNA follows: TGTGCCAGCAGCTTAAATCAGGGGAATGAAAAACTGTTTTTT. The encoded protein is CASSLNQGNEKLFF.